The source of this T cell receptor beta chain is a study of T cells after yellow fever vaccination. Regarding the study as a whole: Only a small proportion of the clonotypes turned up in both the CD4 and the CD8 compartments, likely arising from convergent recombination.

TCRdb reprocessed the 5' RACE reads with MiXCR, giving one entry per CDR3 protein. Altogether 600,000 to 750,000 distinct CDR3 sequences are present, roughly an eighth being singletons, with the ten largest covering approximately 15%. The CDR3 contains 14 residues. The J segment lost 5 bases and the V segment lost 5 bases, leaving 7 bases of the junction unmatched. About this clonotype itself: The antigen remains unidentified.

This TCR came from a man between 25 and 39 years old who received the YFV17D yellow fever vaccine. The sequenced sample was PBMCs, obtained on the day of the yellow fever booster vaccination. V is TRBV12-3 or TRBV12-4 and J is TRBJ1-2; 8 nucleotides match TRBD1. CDR3 nucleotides: TGTGCCAGCAGTCCGGACAGGGTTCGGTATGGCTACACCTTC. Its translation: CASSPDRVRYGYTF.